This is a list of T cell receptor beta chains from one sample in a study of response to subunit inactivated influenza vaccine. TCRdb analysed the RT-PCR reads with MiXCR anew, one entry per CDR3 protein. The table has roughly 630,000 distinct CDR3 sequences, approximately 14% seen once. Sequenced here: PBMCs from blood, sampled around two weeks before vaccination. The receptors here all came from a man aged 45-65 years who received an inactivated influenza vaccine. The CDR3 runs from the conserved cysteine through the conserved F or W. D genes are given only for firm matches. Clone size appears in some rows only: once, few, many, or a class for an expanded clone.

size	V	D	J	DNA	CDR3
many	TRBV15	-	TRBJ1-5	TGTGCCACCAGCAGAGATTTTTCTAGCAATCAGCCCCAGCATTTT	CATSRDFSSNQPQHF
-	TRBV6-1	TRBD1	TRBJ1-2	TGTGCCAGCAGAAAAGGGGGCCAAGATGGAGGCTACACCTTC	CASRKGGQDGGYTF
-	TRBV4-1	-	TRBJ2-7	TGCGCCAGCAGCCAAGTTGTTGGCAGGAACTACGAGCAGTACTTC	CASSQVVGRNYEQYF
-	TRBV5-4	TRBD2	TRBJ2-7	TGTGCCAGCAGACCGGGTACTAGCGGGGGAACCTACGAGCAGTACTTC	CASRPGTSGGTYEQYF
few	TRBV28	-	TRBJ2-1	TGTGCCAGCAGTTCTCCGGGCCGCTCAAATGAGCAGTTCTTC	CASSSPGRSNEQFF
many	TRBV10-3	TRBD1	TRBJ2-7	TGTGCCACCCGGGACAGGGAGTCCTACGAGCAGTACTTC	CATRDRESYEQYF
many	TRBV18	-	TRBJ1-4	TGTGCCAGCTCACCAGCTGGGCTCGGTAATGAAAAACTGTTTTTT	CASSPAGLGNEKLFF
few	TRBV20-1	-	TRBJ1-4	TGCAGTGCTTATTCGGGCGATAATGAAAAACTGTTTTTT	CSAYSGDNEKLFF
-	TRBV29-1	-	TRBJ1-1	TGCAGCGTTGAAAGCCCCCCGGGCGTGGAAGCTTTCTTT	CSVESPPGVEAFF
few	TRBV18	-	TRBJ2-2	TGTGCCAGTACAGAGATACTTAACACCGGGGAGCTGTTTTTT	CASTEILNTGELFF
-	TRBV4-3	TRBD1	TRBJ2-2	TGCGCCAGCAGCCAAGCCGGGACAGCGAACACCGGGGAGCTGTTTTTT	CASSQAGTANTGELFF
-	TRBV9	TRBD2	TRBJ2-1	TGTGCCAGCAGCGTCCCTGCTAGCGGGAGCTCCTACAATGAGCAGTTCTTC	CASSVPASGSSYNEQFF
few	TRBV7-2	-	TRBJ2-7	TGTGCCAGCGGGAGTGGGATCGTATACGAGCAGTACTTC	CASGSGIVYEQYF
many	TRBV13	TRBD1	TRBJ2-7	TGTGCCAGCAGACGGACAGGGGGCTACGAGCAGTACTTC	CASRRTGGYEQYF
-	TRBV20-1	TRBD2	TRBJ2-7	TGCAGTGCTAGGACTAGCGGGAGGGCCCTCGGAGAGCAGTACTTC	CSARTSGRALGEQYF
few	TRBV3-1	-	TRBJ1-2	TGTGCCAGCAGCCACCAGGGTAACTATGGCTACACCTTC	CASSHQGNYGYTF
few	TRBV24-1	TRBD2	TRBJ2-1	TGTGCCACCAGTGGAGGTAGCGGGGACAATGAGCAGTTCTTC	CATSGGSGDNEQFF
-	TRBV11-2	-	TRBJ2-1	TGTGCCAGCAGCTTAGGTTCGGATGAGGAGTTCTTC	CASSLGSDEEFF
-	TRBV5-6	-	TRBJ2-5	TGTGCCAGCAGCCGAAGGAAGGAGACCCAGTACTTC	CASSRRKETQYF
few	TRBV5-1	TRBD2	TRBJ2-1	TGCGCCAGCTCCCCGGGGGGAGCGGGGGTCTACAATGAGCAGTTCTTC	CASSPGGAGVYNEQFF
-	TRBV29-1	-	TRBJ2-7	TGCAGCGTTGATTCGGGGTCAGGGGAGCAGTACTTC	CSVDSGSGEQYF
once	TRBV7-2	-	TRBJ1-3	TGTGCCAGCAGCCCCCCCATGAGGAACACCATATATTTT	CASSPPMRNTIYF
-	TRBV25-1	-	TRBJ2-3	TGTGCCAGCGGTGGATGTCTCGGCGCAGATACGCAGTATTTT	CASGGCLGADTQYF
few	TRBV18	-	TRBJ2-5	TGTGCCAGCTCGGACAGCTTAGAGACCCAGTACTTC	CASSDSLETQYF
-	TRBV12-3/TRBV12-4	TRBD2	TRBJ2-1	TGTGCCAGCAGTTTAGTGGCGGGAGTGAATGAGCAGTTCTTC	CASSLVAGVNEQFF
few	TRBV29-1	TRBD1	TRBJ2-7	TGCAGCGTATTACAGGGGGCCTCCTACGAGCAGTACTTC	CSVLQGASYEQYF
few	TRBV2	-	TRBJ2-2	TGTGCCAGCAGTGTCCGGGAACCCGCGAACACCGGGGAGCTGTTTTTT	CASSVREPANTGELFF
many	TRBV20-1	-	TRBJ2-1	TGCAGTGCTAGAATTGACAATGAGCAGTTCTTC	CSARIDNEQFF
-	TRBV15	-	TRBJ1-5	TGTGCCACCAGCAGAGGCGGGGCCAATCAGCCCCAGCATTTT	CATSRGGANQPQHF
-	TRBV12-3/TRBV12-4	TRBD1	TRBJ2-5	TGTGCCAGCAGAGGACAGGTTATACAAGAGACCCAGTACTTC	CASRGQVIQETQYF
few	TRBV6-2/TRBV6-3	TRBD1	TRBJ1-2	TGTGCCAGCAGTTACTCGACAGGGCAATGGAACTATGGCTACACCTTC	CASSYSTGQWNYGYTF
few	TRBV7-2	-	TRBJ1-5	TGTGCCAGCAGCTTAGAGGCCGCGCAGGGCAATCAGCCCCAGCATTTT	CASSLEAAQGNQPQHF
-	TRBV6-2/TRBV6-3	TRBD1	TRBJ2-7	TGTGCCAGCAGTTACTCGATGGGACAGACAAACGAGCAGTACTTC	CASSYSMGQTNEQYF
-	TRBV5-6	TRBD2	TRBJ2-1	TGTGCCAGCAGCTTGGGTATAGCGGGGGGGACTGAGCAGTTCTTC	CASSLGIAGGTEQFF
-	TRBV19	-	TRBJ1-1	TGTGCCAGTACTCCTTTCATGAACACTGAAGCTTTCTTT	CASTPFMNTEAFF
few	TRBV7-2	-	TRBJ2-7	TGTGCCAGCAGCACCTCCAGCGTTGGGGTGAGGGAGCAGTACTTC	CASSTSSVGVREQYF
-	TRBV15	-	TRBJ2-5	TGTGCCACCAGCAGAGACTTTAGGCCTCGAGAGACCCAGTACTTC	CATSRDFRPRETQYF
-	TRBV28	-	TRBJ2-7	TGTGCCAGCAGCTCCGGGACTCCGGGGGCGCAGTACTTC	CASSSGTPGAQYF
-	TRBV2	-	TRBJ2-2	TGTGCCAGCGTCAATTCGAACACCGGGGAGCTGTTTTTT	CASVNSNTGELFF
-	TRBV29-1	-	TRBJ2-1	TGCAGCGTTGACAGGGCCTACAATGAGCAGTTCTTC	CSVDRAYNEQFF
-	TRBV18	TRBD1	TRBJ2-7	TGTGCCAGCTCTCGGCGACAGGGGGACTACGAGCAGTACTTC	CASSRRQGDYEQYF
-	TRBV28	-	TRBJ2-5	TGTGCCAGCAGTAGGGGGGTAGAGACCCAGTACTTC	CASSRGVETQYF
-	TRBV28	TRBD1	TRBJ2-5	TGTGCCAGCAGTCCCGACAGGGGGCGCAGAGAGACCCAGTACTTC	CASSPDRGRRETQYF
-	TRBV6-1	-	TRBJ2-7	TGTGCCAGCAGCACCTCCGGGAAGAACTCCTACGAGCAGTACTTC	CASSTSGKNSYEQYF
few	TRBV4-2	TRBD1	TRBJ1-1	TGTGCCAGCAGCCAAGAAACAGGGGCGGTCACTGAAGCTTTCTTT	CASSQETGAVTEAFF
few	TRBV7-2	TRBD2	TRBJ2-5	TGTGCCAGCAGCTTAGCCTCCTCTAGCGGGAGGAGGACCCAGTACTTC	CASSLASSSGRRTQYF
many	TRBV6-2/TRBV6-3	-	TRBJ2-6	TGTGCCACCACTTTCTCTGGGGCCAACGTCCTGACTTTC	CATTFSGANVLTF
-	TRBV7-2	-	TRBJ2-7	TGTGCCAGCACCCAACTAATCGGCTCCTACGAGCAGTACTTC	CASTQLIGSYEQYF
few	TRBV9	-	TRBJ2-5	TGTGCCAGCAGCGTAGCCTTAGAGACCCAGTACTTC	CASSVALETQYF
many	TRBV11-2	-	TRBJ2-5	TGTGCCAGCAGCTTGTTGGGAGGTGGCAGGGACCCAGAGACCCAGTACTTC	CASSLLGGGRDPETQYF
few	TRBV29-1	-	TRBJ1-1	TGCAGCGTTGATTGGGGGGCGGTCGGCACTGAAGCTTTCTTT	CSVDWGAVGTEAFF
-	TRBV25-1	-	TRBJ1-6	TGTGCCAGCAGTGAATTTTCACAGGACGGGGCCCTCCACTTT	CASSEFSQDGALHF
-	TRBV2	-	TRBJ1-2	TGTGCCAGCAGTGAAGGGCGGAGAACTAACTATGGCTACACCTTC	CASSEGRRTNYGYTF
few	TRBV29-1	-	TRBJ2-1	TGCAGCGTTGTTGCGAGGACCCTCCGTGAGCAGTTCTTC	CSVVARTLREQFF
few	TRBV28	TRBD2	TRBJ2-1	TGTGCTACACGCCCGGGACTAGTAAATGAGCAGTTCTTC	CATRPGLVNEQFF
few	TRBV28	-	TRBJ2-7	TGTGCCAGCAGCCTGCCCACAGTCCCCTACGAGCAGTACTTC	CASSLPTVPYEQYF
few	TRBV24-1	TRBD1	TRBJ1-5	TGTGCCACGGGACAGGGGGAAAGTGGTAGTAATCAGCCCCAGCATTTT	CATGQGESGSNQPQHF
-	TRBV19	-	TRBJ2-1	TGTGCCAGTAGTATAGGGGCGGGGACCTCCGGAGAGCAGTTCTTC	CASSIGAGTSGEQFF
few	TRBV24-1	TRBD1	TRBJ1-4	TGTGCCACCGGAATAATGACAGGGTCGAGTGAAAAACTGTTTTTT	CATGIMTGSSEKLFF
-	TRBV28	TRBD1	TRBJ2-3	TGTGCCAGTGGGGACAGGGGGAGCACAGATACGCAGTATTTT	CASGDRGSTDTQYF